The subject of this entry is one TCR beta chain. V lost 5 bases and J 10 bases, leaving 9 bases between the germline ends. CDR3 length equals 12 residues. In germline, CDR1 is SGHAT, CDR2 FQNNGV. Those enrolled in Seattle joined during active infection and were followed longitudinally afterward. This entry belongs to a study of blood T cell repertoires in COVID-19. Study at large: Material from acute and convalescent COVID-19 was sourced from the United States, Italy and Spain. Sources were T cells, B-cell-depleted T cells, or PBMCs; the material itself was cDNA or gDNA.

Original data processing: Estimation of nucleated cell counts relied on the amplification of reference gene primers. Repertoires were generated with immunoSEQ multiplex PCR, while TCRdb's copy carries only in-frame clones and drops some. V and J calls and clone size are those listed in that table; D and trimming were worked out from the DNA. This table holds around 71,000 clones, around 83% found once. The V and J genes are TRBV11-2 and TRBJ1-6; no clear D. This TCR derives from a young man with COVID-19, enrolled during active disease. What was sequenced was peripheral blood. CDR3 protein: CASSIGESPLHF. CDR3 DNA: TGTGCCAGCAGCATTGGAGAATCACCCCTCCACTTT.